The clone carrying this TCR beta chain was picked up a small number of times. The data were obtained in a study of T-cell memory formation after mild COVID-19. Overall study context: Largely donor-specific sequence clusters came from two donors.

The CDR3 length is 13 residues. The germline V gene encodes CDR1 ENHRY and CDR2 SYGVKD. J lost 8 bases, V lost 10 bases, and 7 bases had no gene match. In TCRdb, the 5' RACE reads were re-called with MiXCR into one record per CDR3 protein. The sample lists 390,000 or so distinct CDR3 sequences, approximately 15% seen once, with roughly 21% in the top ten. V gene TRBV10-3 combines with J gene TRBJ2-1, with TRBD2 matching over 11 bases. Sequenced: PBMCs or a T cell subset sorted from them (not recorded which). The TCR sequence derives from a man between 18 and 35 years old who had mild COVID-19 (a few samples of this study predate the infection). Cell type and time point are not known. Written as DNA, the CDR3 is TGTGCCAGCCTAATAGCGGGGGGGGATGAGCAGTTCTTC. It translates to CASLIAGGDEQFF.